Below, 21 T cell receptor beta chains from the same sample are listed, as sequenced in a study of blood T cell repertoires in COVID-19. TCRdb's table, derived via immunoSEQ multiplex PCR, lists solely in-frame clones and lacks some. The sample has some 120,000 clones; roughly 79% are singletons. Sequencing used peripheral blood. Receptors were obtained from a human donor in a cohort sampled during active COVID-19.

The chain carries TRBV5-1 and TRBJ2-3, with 9 nucleotides matching TRBD2. The CDR3 runs 15 residues. The ends lost 6 bases at V and 2 bases at J; junction bases unmatched: 7. Germline assignment: CDR1 SGHRS and CDR2 YFSETQ. The CDR3 DNA sequence: TGCGCCAGCATCTCCGCGGGGGGGAACACAGATACGCAGTATTTT. Its protein is CASISAGGNTDTQYF.

J is TRBJ2-3 and V is TRBV19; D might be TRBD2 (5 bases). Trimming shortened V by 6 bases and J by 5 bases, and 12 bases separated the two germline ends. This CDR3 is built from 13 residues. The germline V gene has CDR1 LNHDA and CDR2 SQIVND (reference sequence). CDR3 amino acids: CASSDRRQDTQYF. The DNA for the CDR3 is TGTGCCAGTAGCGATAGGAGGCAAGATACGCAGTATTTT. The full variable domain, rest sourced from reference TRBV19 and TRBJ2-3, is DGGITQSPKYLFRKEGQNVTLSCEQNLNHDAMYWYRQDPGQGLRLIYYSQIVNDFQKGDIAEGYSVSREKKESFPLTVTSAQKNPTAFYLCASSDRRQDTQYFGPGTRLTVL.

J is TRBJ2-4 and V is TRBV4-2, with 9 nucleotides matching TRBD2. CDR1 and CDR2 (germline): LGHNA, YNFKEQ. There are 14 residues in the CDR3. J lost 5 bases, V lost 1 base, and 0 bases had no gene match. The CDR3 DNA follows: TGTGCCAGCAGCCAAGTAGCGGGGGAAAACATTCAGTACTTC. It encodes CASSQVAGENIQYF.

This clone was recorded many times. The chain joins TRBV5-1 to TRBJ1-1; D is possibly TRBD1 (6 bases). The length of the CDR3 is 15 residues. Trimming shortened V by 2 bases and J by 2 bases, and 13 bases separated the two germline ends. Germline CDR1 is SGHRS and CDR2 is YFSETQ. CDR3: CASSLRTALNTEAFF. The CDR3 DNA reads as TGCGCCAGCAGCTTACGGACAGCGTTAAACACTGAAGCTTTCTTT. The full variable domain, its missing parts supplied by reference TRBV5-1 and TRBJ1-1, is KAGVTQTPRYLIKTRGQQVTLSCSPISGHRSVSWYQQTPGQGLQFLFEYFSETQRNKGNFPGRFSGRQFSNSRSEMNVSTLELGDSALYLCASSLRTALNTEAFFGQGTRLTVV.

The V and J genes are TRBV30 and TRBJ2-7; no reliable D call. There are 11 residues in the CDR3. Germline lookup yields CDR1 GTSNPN and CDR2 SVGIG (reference sequence). V dropped 2 bases and J dropped 5 bases, with 7 bases sitting between them. CDR3 nucleotides: TGTGCCTGGAGTAAAGCCCACGAGCAGTACTTC. Translation: CAWSKAHEQYF.

The sample holds a few counts of this clone. V and J are TRBV28 and TRBJ1-1; D is ambiguous. Germline CDR1 and CDR2: MDHEN and SYDVKM. The V end lost 5 bases, the J end lost 6 bases, and 7 bases lay between the germline ends. The CDR3 has 11 residues. The CDR3 loop is CASSTLAEAFF. In nucleotides, the CDR3 is TGTGCCAGCAGTACTCTGGCTGAAGCTTTCTTT.

The rearrangement links TRBV7-9 to TRBJ2-7, with TRBD1 matching over 11 bases. CDR1 SEHNR and CDR2 FQNEAQ come from the germline V gene (reference sequence). V lost 5 bases and J lost 4; bases outside the gene matches: 7. The CDR3 is 15 residues long. The CDR3 DNA sequence: TGTGCCAGCAGCATTACCGGGACAGGGGGGTACGAGCAGTACTTC. Translation: CASSITGTGGYEQYF. Full variable domain (remainder filled in from reference TRBV7-9 and TRBJ2-7): DTGVSQNPRHKITKRGQNVTFRCDPISEHNRLYWYRQTLGQGPEFLTYFQNEAQLEKSRLLSDRFSAERPKGSFSTLEIQRTEQGDSAMYLCASSITGTGGYEQYFGPGTRLTVT.

V is TRBV6-1 and J is TRBJ1-4; D gene ambiguous. Trimming removed 0 bases from V and 0 bases from J, with 8 bases in between. This CDR3 has 16 amino acids. Germline V gives CDR1 MNHNS, CDR2 SASEGT. DNA of the CDR3: TGTGCCAGCAGTGAAGCCCGACGGGCAACTAATGAAAAACTGTTTTTT. Translation gives CASSEARRATNEKLFF.

V gene TRBV19 combines with J gene TRBJ2-1, with a weak D call TRBD1 (5 bases). The germline gives CDR1 LNHDA, CDR2 SQIVND (reference sequence). The V and J ends lost 5 bases and 4 bases respectively, with 15 bases between them. The CDR3 length is 15 residues. The CDR3 is CASSYSATAYNEQFF. CDR3 DNA sequence: TGTGCCAGTAGTTATTCTGCGACAGCTTACAATGAGCAGTTCTTC.

Here the CDR3 reads CASSRLAGGTGELFF. The CDR3 coding sequence is TGTGCCAGCAGTCGACTAGCGGGGGGAACCGGGGAGCTGTTTTTT. The chain recombines TRBV28 with TRBJ2-2; 13 nucleotides line up with TRBD2. V lost 5 bases and J lost 5; bases outside the gene matches: 2. The CDR3 totals 15 residues. In germline, CDR1 is MDHEN, CDR2 SYDVKM.

The chain has TRBV6-5 and TRBJ1-3; 10 bases are shared with TRBD1. The CDR3 consists of 15 residues. Germline CDR1 is MNHEY and CDR2 is SVGAGI. V lost 6 bases to trimming and J lost 3 bases; unmatched junction nucleotides: 5. CDR3 DNA sequence: TGTGCCAGCAGGCCAGGGACAGGGGTTGGAAACACCATATATTTT. Its translation: CASRPGTGVGNTIYF.

In its sample, this clone was seen a few times. The chain joins TRBV11-2 to TRBJ1-1; a weak D match, TRBD1 (5 bases). Per the germline V gene, CDR1 is SGHAT and CDR2 is FQNNGV. The CDR3 contains 15 residues. The ends were cut back, 0 bases at V and 4 bases at J, with 12 bases in the middle. The CDR3 sequence: CASSLDSLGGTEAFF. The CDR3 DNA is TGTGCCAGCAGCTTAGATAGTTTGGGGGGCACTGAAGCTTTCTTT.

In DNA form, the CDR3 reads TGTGCCAGCAGCTTAGTGACAGGGGGATACGAGCAGTACTTC. Translation: CASSLVTGGYEQYF. The chain is built from TRBV7-2 and TRBJ2-7; 9 bases line up with TRBD1. The CDR3 sequence is 14 residues long. Unmatched junction bases numbered 2, after V lost 1 base and J lost 4 bases. Germline CDR1 and CDR2: SGHTA and FQGNSA.

The genes are TRBV5-6 and TRBJ2-1; TRBD1 might be the D (6 bases). V lost 0 bases and J 5 bases, leaving 15 bases between the germline ends. Germline CDR1 and CDR2: SGHDT and YYEEEE. The CDR3 is 16 amino acids. Here the CDR3 reads CASSLARGQRHNEQFF. The CDR3 DNA reads TGTGCCAGCAGCTTGGCCAGGGGTCAACGACACAATGAGCAGTTCTTC.

The chain couples TRBV2 to TRBJ2-7; 8 bases are a match to TRBD1. CDR3 length equals 14 residues. V shed 3 bases and J 4 bases; nucleotides not matched to a gene: 5. Germline V gene sequence: CDR1 SNHLY, CDR2 FYNNEI. CDR3 residues: CASSERTGRYEQYF. CDR3 bases: TGTGCCAGCAGTGAGCGGACAGGGAGGTACGAGCAGTACTTC. Complete variable domain (other parts from reference TRBV2 and TRBJ2-7): EPEVTQTPSHQVTQMGQEVILRCVPISNHLYFYWYRQILGQKVEFLVSFYNNEISEKSEIFDDQFSVERPDGSNFTLKIRSTKLEDSAMYFCASSERTGRYEQYFGPGTRLTVT.

This chain links TRBV28 with TRBJ2-3; weak D call: TRBD1 (5 bases). Germline assignment: CDR1 MDHEN and CDR2 SYDVKM. This CDR3 has 13 amino acids. V was pared by 5 bases and J by 6 bases, with 12 bases between. CDR3 DNA sequence: TGTGCCAGCAGTAGGTCGACAGATGATACGCAGTATTTT. The encoded protein is CASSRSTDDTQYF.

The chain links TRBV28 to TRBJ2-7; 9 bases align to TRBD1. CDR1 is MDHEN, CDR2 SYDVKM, per germline. The CDR3 sequence is 15 residues long. J lost 0 bases, V lost 5 bases, and 5 bases had no gene match. The CDR3 spells CASSPDRGSSYEQYF. The CDR3 coding sequence is TGTGCCAGCAGTCCCGACAGGGGGAGCTCCTACGAGCAGTACTTC.

This chain joins TRBV6-5 and TRBJ2-2; D may be TRBD2 (6 bases). This CDR3 is built from 14 residues. V was shortened by 6 bases and J by 4 bases, with 12 bases between the two germline ends. Germline CDR1 is MNHEY and CDR2 is SVGAGI. The CDR3: CASREGLFTGELFF. Here the CDR3 DNA reads TGTGCCAGCAGGGAGGGACTCTTCACCGGGGAGCTGTTTTTT.

V usage is TRBV6-6 and J usage is TRBJ1-2; 8 bases are a match to TRBD1. Germline V gene data show CDR1 as MNHNY and CDR2 as SVGAGI (reference sequence). The CDR3 contains 16 residues. V lost 0 bases to trimming and J lost 3 bases; unmatched junction nucleotides: 6. The CDR3 loop is CASSYSRRGRDYGYTF. The CDR3 nucleotides are TGTGCCAGCAGTTACTCGCGCAGGGGGCGCGACTATGGCTACACCTTC.

This clone has only a few counts. This chain joins TRBV30 and TRBJ1-1; unclear D gene. The CDR3 runs 14 residues. From germline, CDR1 is GTSNPN and CDR2 SVGIG (reference sequence). Trimming removed 4 bases at V and 5 bases at J, with 17 bases between. CDR3 nucleotides: TGTGCCTGGACGGCTGGGGATCGGGAGACTGAAGCTTTCTTT. Translation: CAWTAGDRETEAFF.

In this sample, this clone turned up once. The chain couples TRBV11-2 to TRBJ2-2, with D tentatively TRBD1 (6 bases). The CDR3 extends over 14 amino acids. Trimming left V 5 bases short and J 1 base short, with 8 bases between. Germline CDR1 and CDR2: SGHAT and FQNNGV. The CDR3 DNA reads TGTGCCAGCAGCGAACAGGGGAACACCGGGGAGCTGTTTTTT. This codes for CASSEQGNTGELFF.